The 19 T cell receptor beta chains presented below share a single source sample, sequenced in a study of chemoradiotherapy in HPV16-positive cancers. Method: immunoSEQ multiplex PCR; TCRdb's copy keeps in-frame clones and lacks some. Among approximately 14,000 clones listed, more than 75% were seen once. The starting material was blood, obtained from a patient who underwent chemoradiotherapy. The receptor set was obtained from a human donor with HPV-associated anogenital cancer.

The J gene is TRBJ2-7, the V gene TRBV28; TRBD1 matches at 8 bases. Germline CDR1 MDHEN, CDR2 SYDVKM. CDR3 size: 15 residues. Trimming took 4 bases from V and 7 from J; bases not matched to a gene: 12. CDR3 sequence (DNA): TGTGCCAGCAGTTCCCACACAGGGGGGCGAAGAGAGCAGTACTTC. Translating it yields CASSSHTGGRREQYF.

The sample holds one count of this clone. This rearrangement joins TRBV2 to TRBJ1-2, with 7 bases aligning to TRBD1. The trim removed 6 bases at V and 6 bases at J, leaving 7 bases unmatched. CDR1 is SNHLY and CDR2 is FYNNEI in the germline V gene. This CDR3 is 13 amino acids long. The DNA of the CDR3 is TGTGCCAGCAGATTGGGACAGACGAATGGCTACACCTTC. Its protein is CASRLGQTNGYTF. The variable domain in full, with the rest retrieved from reference TRBV2 and TRBJ1-2, is EPEVTQTPSHQVTQMGQEVILRCVPISNHLYFYWYRQILGQKVEFLVSFYNNEISEKSEIFDDQFSVERPDGSNFTLKIRSTKLEDSAMYFCASRLGQTNGYTFGSGTRLTVV.

The chain employs TRBV5-1 and TRBJ2-3, with 8 bases fitting TRBD2. The germline gives CDR1 SGHRS, CDR2 YFSETQ. With 4 bases clipped from V and 8 bases from J, the junction kept 9 bases outside the gene matches. This CDR3 spans 14 amino acids. CDR3 nucleotides: TGCGCCAGCAGCCCGGGGGGGTATGGAACTACGCAGTATTTT. This codes for CASSPGGYGTTQYF.

V gene TRBV7-6 combines with J gene TRBJ2-2; D is perhaps TRBD2 (6 bases). The CDR3 extends over 15 amino acids. V was trimmed by 5 bases and J by 8 bases, leaving 18 bases between them. CDR1 and CDR2 from the germline V gene are SGHVS and FNYEAQ. The CDR3: CASSPRDLTRGELFF. The CDR3 DNA reads as TGTGCCAGCAGCCCCAGGGACTTAACCCGTGGGGAGCTGTTTTTT.

This clone was detected once. The rearrangement links TRBV6-6 to TRBJ1-4, with TRBD1 matching 11 bases. The germline V gene has CDR1 MNHNY and CDR2 SVGAGI (reference sequence). V gave up 2 bases and J gave up 7 bases; unmatched junction bases: 6. The CDR3 contains 16 residues. The CDR3 nucleotides are TGTGCCAGCAGTTACGGGGGGACAGGGGGGGCTGAAAAACTGTTTTTT. It encodes CASSYGGTGGAEKLFF.

The CDR3 region is CASSRTGGPYNEQFF. The CDR3 DNA sequence: TGTGCCAGCAGCCGAACAGGGGGACCCTACAATGAGCAGTTCTTC. The chain recombines TRBV5-4 with TRBJ2-1; 8 bases match TRBD1. This CDR3 is built from 15 residues. Germline values: CDR1 SGHNT, CDR2 YYREEE (reference sequence). V lost 4 bases to trimming and J lost 2 bases; unmatched junction nucleotides: 5. The complete variable domain, with remaining parts taken from reference TRBV5-4 and TRBJ2-1, reads ETGVTQSPTHLIKTRGQQVTLRCSSQSGHNTVSWYQQALGQGPQFIFQYYREEENGRGNFPPRFSGLQFPNYSSELNVNALELDDSALYLCASSRTGGPYNEQFFGPGTRLTVL.

The rearrangement joins TRBV11-2 to TRBJ1-6; 8 bases are a match to TRBD1. Germline V gene sequence: CDR1 SGHAT, CDR2 FQNNGV. The CDR3 spans 19 residues. With 5 bases clipped from V and 2 bases from J, the junction kept 14 bases outside the gene matches. The CDR3 spells CASSGGRGRGRTYNSPLHF. CDR3 sequence (DNA): TGTGCCAGCAGCGGAGGCAGGGGGCGAGGGAGGACCTATAATTCACCCCTCCACTTT.

CDR3 DNA: TGTGCCAGCAGCTCTAACAGGGGACAGCCCCAGCATTTT. Translating gives CASSSNRGQPQHF. V gene TRBV7-9 combines with J gene TRBJ1-5; TRBD1 agrees at 7 bases. Germline trimming cut 4 bases from V and 7 bases from J; bases unmatched to any gene: 4. The CDR3 totals 13 residues. Germline V gene data show CDR1 as SEHNR and CDR2 as FQNEAQ (reference sequence).

This clone was seen just once. The CDR3 region is CASSQGNTIYF. The CDR3 nucleotides read TGTGCCAGCAGCCAGGGAAACACCATATATTTT. V and J are TRBV11-3 and TRBJ1-3; the D is unclear. The CDR3 covers 11 residues. Per the germline V gene, CDR1 is SGHNT and CDR2 is YENEEA. Trimming pared 5 bases from V and 4 bases from J, leaving 3 bases between.

This clone came up once. The gene calls are TRBV4-1 and TRBJ1-5, with a tentative D call TRBD1 (5 bases). In germline, CDR1 is MGHRA, CDR2 YSYEKL. The CDR3 contains 15 residues. The V and J ends lost 2 bases and 1 base respectively, with 9 bases between them. CDR3 loop: CASSQRGGSNQPQHF. The DNA of the CDR3 is TGCGCCAGCAGCCAAAGGGGTGGAAGCAATCAGCCCCAGCATTTT.

The rearrangement uses TRBV6-5 and TRBJ1-5; D is unclear. CDR1 is MNHEY, CDR2 SVGAGI, per germline. Trimming removed 8 bases at V and 1 base at J, with 15 bases between. This CDR3 spans 15 amino acids. CDR3 in DNA: TGTGCCAGCCGCCGCAGAGACAAGAGCAATCAGCCCCAGCATTTT. This encodes CASRRRDKSNQPQHF.

This chain uses TRBV6-5 with TRBJ2-7; D might be TRBD1 (5 bases). Germline lookup yields CDR1 MNHEY and CDR2 SVGAGI. Between the trimmed V and J ends, which lost 6 bases and 0 bases, there was a span of 15 bases. The CDR3 is 15 amino acids. CDR3 bases: TGTGCCAGCAGCTCAGACAGACTTAGCTCCTACGAGCAGTACTTC. It specifies CASSSDRLSSYEQYF.

V is TRBV15 and J is TRBJ2-1; 8 bases line up with TRBD1. Per the germline V gene, CDR1 is LNHNV and CDR2 is YYDKDF (reference sequence). The V and J ends lost 8 bases and 0 bases, in that order; junction bases with no gene match: 3. This CDR3 has 14 amino acids. CDR3 region: CATATGGSYNEQFF. The CDR3 region has the DNA TGTGCCACCGCTACAGGGGGCTCCTACAATGAGCAGTTCTTC.

This sequence joins TRBV7-9 and TRBJ1-3; 7 positions agree with TRBD1. Germline-derived CDR1 and CDR2 are SEHNR and FQNEAQ (reference sequence). The CDR3 runs to 15 residues. J was trimmed by 1 base and V by 4 bases; bases with no gene match: 4. CDR3 residues: CASSSHRGSGNTIYF. The CDR3 nucleotides are TGTGCCAGCAGCTCCCACAGGGGTTCTGGAAACACCATATATTTT.

The rearrangement uses TRBV5-8 and TRBJ2-7; weak D call: TRBD2 (6 bases). Germline V gene sequence: CDR1 SGHTS, CDR2 YDEGEE. CDR3 size: 17 residues. V dropped 1 base and J dropped 0 bases, with 17 bases sitting between them. DNA of the CDR3: TGTGCCAGCAGCTTGTTGGTTGGGCAGGGACTCTCCTACGAGCAGTACTTC. Residues: CASSLLVGQGLSYEQYF. The complete variable domain, with remaining parts taken from reference TRBV5-8 and TRBJ2-7, reads EAGVTQSPTHLIKTRGQQATLRCSPISGHTSVYWYQQALGLGLQFLLWYDEGEERNRGNFPPRFSGRQFPNYSSELNVNALELEDSALYLCASSLLVGQGLSYEQYFGPGTRLTVT.

This chain links TRBV19 with TRBJ1-4; no clear D. V was shortened by 7 bases and J by 8 bases, with 14 bases between the two germline ends. CDR3 length equals 13 residues. From germline, CDR1 is LNHDA and CDR2 SQIVND (reference sequence). Here the CDR3 reads CASNGMFQEKLFF. CDR3 sequence (DNA): TGTGCCAGTAATGGGATGTTTCAGGAAAAACTGTTTTTT.

This rearrangement joins TRBV10-3 to TRBJ1-6, with a possible D match to TRBD1 (5 bases). Trimming took off 4 bases at V and 8 bases at J, with 12 bases between the two ends. Germline CDR1 ENHRY, CDR2 SYGVKD. The CDR3 has 14 amino acids. CDR3 coding DNA: TGTGCCATCAGTGGAGGGGCCTCAGATTCACCCCTCCACTTT. As protein: CAISGGASDSPLHF.

The V gene is TRBV7-8, the J gene TRBJ2-7; the D gene is possibly TRBD1 (5 bases). The V gene lost 2 bases and the J gene lost 0 bases, with 17 bases spanning the gap. The CDR3 covers 17 residues. The germline V gene encodes CDR1 SGHVS and CDR2 FQNEAQ. This chain's CDR3 is CASSLSLGQPISYEQYF. The DNA of the CDR3 is TGTGCCAGCAGCTTAAGTCTCGGACAACCCATCTCCTACGAGCAGTACTTC.

The gene calls are TRBV18 and TRBJ2-5, with D perhaps assigned TRBD1 or TRBD2 (5 bases each). Germline V gene sequence: CDR1 KGHSH, CDR2 LQKENI. V lost 6 bases to trimming and J lost 7 bases, with 12 bases between them. The CDR3 is 12 residues long. For the CDR3, the DNA is TGTGCCAGCTCGCCTACCGGGGCGACCCAGTACTTC. Residues: CASSPTGATQYF.